This T cell receptor (beta chain) originates from a study of cytomegalovirus exposure and HLA in healthy donors. The study, taken as a whole, reports: In a later analysis, at a false discovery rate of 0.05, 15,000 to 20,000 TCR beta sequences matched HLA alleles.

The PCR was carried out with 60 Vbeta primers and 13 Jbeta primers. Per the original methods: Roughly 76 million unique TCR beta chains, some 10 million of them shared, were counted by a later analysis. Sequenced by immunoSEQ multiplex PCR; TCRdb stores in-frame clones only, minus some. V and J calls and clone size are those listed in that table; D and trimming were worked out from the DNA. The sample includes 150,000 to 200,000 clones, approximately 79% of them seen just once. J was trimmed by 5 bases and V by 2 bases; bases with no gene match: 8. CDR1 MNHEY and CDR2 SVGAGI come from the germline V gene. The CDR3 runs 15 residues. With regard to this clone: Antigen: not known.

Nominal health characterized the donors when sampled, though unrecorded immune exposures were likely. This receptor was obtained from a man aged 45-65 years in good health and CMV-seropositive. The chain recombines TRBV6-5 with TRBJ2-5, with 7 bases fitting TRBD2. Sequenced: PBMCs. The CDR3 loop is CASSYTGWGGETQYF. In DNA form, the CDR3 reads TGTGCCAGCAGTTACACAGGATGGGGGGGGGAGACCCAGTACTTC.